The sequence of this T cell receptor beta chain was determined in a study of T cell responses to AZD1222 COVID-19 vaccine. Study findings and constraints: A rise in Spike-specific TCR breadth and depth followed two AZD1222 doses. Reportedly, nearly half of unique spike TCRs recognized epitopes outside B.1.351/B.1.1.7 mutations.

Between the trimmed V and J ends, which lost 9 bases and 6 bases, there was a span of 9 bases. Germline V CDR1 and CDR2: SGDLS, YYNGEE. The CDR3 is 10 residues long. Worth noting for this clone: Its antigen remains unidentified.

Profiled with immunoSEQ multiplex PCR; TCRdb holds only in-frame clones, not every one. The sample has some 130,000 clones; roughly 90% are singletons. Recipients boosted at about 4 weeks or about 12 weeks are pooled. The TCR originated in an adult who received the AZD1222 COVID-19 vaccine. Source: peripheral blood, taken 28 days after the second AZD1222 dose. The chain couples TRBV9 to TRBJ1-2; no reliable D call. The CDR3 DNA reads as TGTGCCAATCGACGGCATGGCTACACCTTC. This sequence encodes CANRRHGYTF.